This note documents a single T cell receptor (beta chain) sequence. Its target is unknown. The data were obtained in a study of T cell responses to AZD1222 COVID-19 vaccine. This CDR3 region has 15 residues. Germline values: CDR1 MGHRA, CDR2 YSYEKL. Trimming removed 0 bases from V and 7 bases from J, with 13 bases in between. Study-level points and caveats: Only six individuals given AZD1222 were seropositive at baseline.

Method: immunoSEQ multiplex PCR; TCRdb's copy keeps in-frame clones and lacks some. The table lists roughly 180,000 clones, 90% to 95% of them singletons. The receptor was derived from an adult in good health. The material sequenced was peripheral blood, taken on day 0 of AZD1222 vaccination. The rearrangement uses TRBV4-1 and TRBJ1-3; D remains unclear. This CDR3 is CASSQDHHPGNTIYF. CDR3 DNA: TGCGCCAGCAGCCAAGATCACCATCCGGGGAACACCATATATTTT.